Ten or more counts support the clone carrying this T cell receptor (beta chain). What was amplified from RNA transcripts were TCR beta CDR3 regions. Using the HTBI primer set, a first-round RT-PCR was run on the TCR CDR3. Each CDR3 protein gets one entry after TCRdb re-called the multiplex PCR reads with MiXCR. The data contain fewer than 750,000 distinct CDR3 sequences, 14% to 15% of them singletons. The data originate from a study of T cells in Graves' hyperthyroidism and ophthalmopathy. The receptor's source is a middle-aged woman with Graves' ophthalmopathy. Input material: blood.

The CDR3 protein is CASGIWRGQGFANYGYTF. Here the CDR3 DNA reads TGTGCTAGTGGTATATGGCGCGGACAGGGTTTTGCCAACTATGGCTACACCTTC. V usage is TRBV12-5 and J usage is TRBJ1-2; the match to TRBD1 covers 8 bases. CDR3 length equals 18 residues. V was clipped by 5 bases and J by 2 bases; unmatched bases: 16. CDR1 is LGHNT, CDR2 FRNRAP, per germline.